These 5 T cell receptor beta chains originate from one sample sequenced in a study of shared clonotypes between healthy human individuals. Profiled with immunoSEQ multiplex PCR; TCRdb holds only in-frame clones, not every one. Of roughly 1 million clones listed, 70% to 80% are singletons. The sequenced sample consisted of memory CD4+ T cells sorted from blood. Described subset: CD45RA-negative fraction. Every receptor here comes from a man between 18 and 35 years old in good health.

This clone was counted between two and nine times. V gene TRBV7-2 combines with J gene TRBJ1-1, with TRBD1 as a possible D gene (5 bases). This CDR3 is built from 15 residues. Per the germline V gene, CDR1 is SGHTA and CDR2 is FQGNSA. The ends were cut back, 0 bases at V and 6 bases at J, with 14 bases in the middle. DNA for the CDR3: TGTGCCAGCAGCTTAGCTTTTAAGGGGCCCGCTGAAGCTTTCTTT. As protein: CASSLAFKGPAEAFF.

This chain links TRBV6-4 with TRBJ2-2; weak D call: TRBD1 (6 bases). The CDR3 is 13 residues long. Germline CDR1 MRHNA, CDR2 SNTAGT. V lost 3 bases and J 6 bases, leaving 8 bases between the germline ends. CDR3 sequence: CASSEQGSGELFF. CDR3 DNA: TGTGCCAGCAGTGAACAGGGATCCGGGGAGCTGTTTTTT.

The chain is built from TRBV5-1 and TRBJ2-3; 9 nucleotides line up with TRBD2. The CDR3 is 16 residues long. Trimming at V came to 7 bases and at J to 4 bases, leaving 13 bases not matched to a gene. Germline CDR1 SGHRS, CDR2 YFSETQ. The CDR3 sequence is CASQSGREGRADTQYF. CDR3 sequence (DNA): TGCGCCAGCCAGTCCGGGCGGGAGGGCCGCGCAGATACGCAGTATTTT.

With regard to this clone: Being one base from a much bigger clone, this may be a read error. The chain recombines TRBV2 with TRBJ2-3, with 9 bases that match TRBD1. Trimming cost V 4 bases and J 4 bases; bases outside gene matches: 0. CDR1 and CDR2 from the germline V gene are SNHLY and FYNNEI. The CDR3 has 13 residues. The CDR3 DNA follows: TGTGCCAGCAGTGGGACAGGGGCAGATACGCAGTATTTT. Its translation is CASSGTGADTQYF.

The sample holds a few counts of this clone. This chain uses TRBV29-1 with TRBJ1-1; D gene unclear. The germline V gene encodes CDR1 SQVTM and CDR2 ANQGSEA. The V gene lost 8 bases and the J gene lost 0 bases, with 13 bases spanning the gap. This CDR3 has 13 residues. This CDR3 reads CSTASTMNTEAFF. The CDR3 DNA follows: TGCAGCACCGCATCGACAATGAACACTGAAGCTTTCTTT.